Given below is one T cell receptor (beta chain) in context. Its antigen is undetermined. Using immunoSEQ multiplex PCR, the repertoire was profiled, and TCRdb retains in-frame clones only, with some absent. The sample shows 45,000 to 60,000 clones, under 85% of them seen only once. This sample was included in a study of T cells in localized non-small cell lung cancer. The study's findings and limits: Adjacent lung held a median around 56 of the top 100 tumor clones. It remains possible that heterogeneity exists, since only one tumor region was sequenced.

V trimming: 0 bases; J trimming: 5 bases; junction bases outside the gene matches: 5. The CDR3 is 16 amino acids. Germline V lookup: CDR1 MGHRA, CDR2 YSYEKL. V usage is TRBV4-1 and J usage is TRBJ2-2; 8 bases align to TRBD2. The TCR originated in a female donor older than 55 with stage II squamous cell lung carcinoma. The sample was peripheral blood, taken before any cancer treatment. The CDR3 loop reads CASSQDTGGITGELFF. The CDR3 DNA reads TGCGCCAGCAGCCAAGATACGGGGGGGATAACCGGGGAGCTGTTTTTT.